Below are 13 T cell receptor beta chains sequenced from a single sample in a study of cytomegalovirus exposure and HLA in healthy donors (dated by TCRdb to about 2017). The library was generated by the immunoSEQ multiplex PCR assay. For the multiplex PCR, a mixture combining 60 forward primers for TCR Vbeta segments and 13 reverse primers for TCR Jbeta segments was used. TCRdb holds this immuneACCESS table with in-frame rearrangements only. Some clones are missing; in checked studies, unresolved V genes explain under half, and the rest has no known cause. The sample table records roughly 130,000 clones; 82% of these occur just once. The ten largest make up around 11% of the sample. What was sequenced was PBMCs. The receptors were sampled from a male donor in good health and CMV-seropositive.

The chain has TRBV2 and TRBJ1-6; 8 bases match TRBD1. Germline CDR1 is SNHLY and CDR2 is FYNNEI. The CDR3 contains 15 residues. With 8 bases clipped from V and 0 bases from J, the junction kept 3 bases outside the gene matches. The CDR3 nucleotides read TGTGCCAGCCGGGACAGGAGCTCCTATAATTCACCCCTCCACTTT. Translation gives CASRDRSSYNSPLHF.

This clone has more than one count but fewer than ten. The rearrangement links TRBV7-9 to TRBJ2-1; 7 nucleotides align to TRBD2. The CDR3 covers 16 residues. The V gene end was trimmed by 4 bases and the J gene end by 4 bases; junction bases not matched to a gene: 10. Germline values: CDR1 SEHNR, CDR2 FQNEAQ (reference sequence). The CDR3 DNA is TGTGCCAGCAGCTCTAGGACTAGAGAGCATTACAATGAGCAGTTCTTC. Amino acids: CASSSRTREHYNEQFF.

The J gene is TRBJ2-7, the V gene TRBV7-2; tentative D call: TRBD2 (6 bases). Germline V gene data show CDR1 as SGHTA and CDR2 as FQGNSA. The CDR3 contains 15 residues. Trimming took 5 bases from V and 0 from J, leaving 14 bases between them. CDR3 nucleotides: TGTGCCAGCAGCCCCTCGGGACTGGGCTCCTACGAGCAGTACTTC. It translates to CASSPSGLGSYEQYF.

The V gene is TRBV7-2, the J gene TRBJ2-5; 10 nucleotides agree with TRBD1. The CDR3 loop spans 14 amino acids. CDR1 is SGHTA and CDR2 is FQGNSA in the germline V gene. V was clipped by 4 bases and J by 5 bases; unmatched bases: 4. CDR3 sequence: CASSSDRGRETQYF. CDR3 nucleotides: TGTGCCAGCAGCTCCGACAGGGGGCGGGAGACCCAGTACTTC.

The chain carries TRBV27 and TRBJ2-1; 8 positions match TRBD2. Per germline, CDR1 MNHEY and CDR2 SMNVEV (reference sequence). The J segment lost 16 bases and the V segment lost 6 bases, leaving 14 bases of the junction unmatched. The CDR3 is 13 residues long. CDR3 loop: CASRMLVAGNPFF. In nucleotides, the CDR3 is TGTGCCAGCAGGATGCTAGTAGCGGGAAACCCATTCTTC.

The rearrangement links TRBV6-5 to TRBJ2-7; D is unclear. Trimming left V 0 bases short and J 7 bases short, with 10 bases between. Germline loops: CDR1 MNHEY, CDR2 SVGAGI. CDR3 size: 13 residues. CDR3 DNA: TGTGCCAGCAGTTACTCGCGTGTAGCAGAGCAGTACTTC. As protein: CASSYSRVAEQYF.

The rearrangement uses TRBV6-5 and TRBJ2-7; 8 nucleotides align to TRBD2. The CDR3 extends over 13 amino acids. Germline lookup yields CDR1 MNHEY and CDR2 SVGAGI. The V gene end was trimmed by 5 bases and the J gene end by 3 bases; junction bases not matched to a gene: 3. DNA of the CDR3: TGTGCCAGCAGTCCCGGGGGGGGCTACGAGCAGTACTTC. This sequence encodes CASSPGGGYEQYF.

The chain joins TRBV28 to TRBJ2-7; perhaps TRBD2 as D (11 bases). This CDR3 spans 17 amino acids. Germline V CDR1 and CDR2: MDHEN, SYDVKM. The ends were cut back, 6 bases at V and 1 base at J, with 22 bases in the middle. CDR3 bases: TGTGCCAGCAGGGGACAGGGGACTAGCGGCCTTTCCTACGAGCAGTACTTC. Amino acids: CASRGQGTSGLSYEQYF.

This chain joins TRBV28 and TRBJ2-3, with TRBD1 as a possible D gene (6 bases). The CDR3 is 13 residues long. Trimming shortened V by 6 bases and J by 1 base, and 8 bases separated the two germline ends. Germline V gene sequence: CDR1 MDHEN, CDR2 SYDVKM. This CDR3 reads CASRPGGTDTQYF. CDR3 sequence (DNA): TGTGCCAGCAGACCAGGGGGCACAGATACGCAGTATTTT. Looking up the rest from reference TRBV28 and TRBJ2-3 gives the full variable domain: DVKVTQSSRYLVKRTGEKVFLECVQDMDHENMFWYRQDPGLGLRLIYFSYDVKMKEKGDIPEGYSVSREKKERFSLILESASTNQTSMYLCASRPGGTDTQYFGPGTRLTVL.

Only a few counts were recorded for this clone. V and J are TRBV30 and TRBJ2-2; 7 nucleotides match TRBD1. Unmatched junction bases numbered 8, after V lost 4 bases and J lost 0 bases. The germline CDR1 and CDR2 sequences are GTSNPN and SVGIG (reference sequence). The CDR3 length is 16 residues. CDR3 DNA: TGTGCCTGGAATAGCCAACAGGGGTCGAACACCGGGGAGCTGTTTTTT. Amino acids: CAWNSQQGSNTGELFF.

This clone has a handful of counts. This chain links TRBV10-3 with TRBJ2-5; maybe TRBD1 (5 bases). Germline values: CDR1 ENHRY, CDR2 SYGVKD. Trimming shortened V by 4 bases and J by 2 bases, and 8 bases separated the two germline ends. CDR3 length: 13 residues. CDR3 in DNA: TGTGCCATCAGTGGTAACAGGCAAGAGACCCAGTACTTC. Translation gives CAISGNRQETQYF.

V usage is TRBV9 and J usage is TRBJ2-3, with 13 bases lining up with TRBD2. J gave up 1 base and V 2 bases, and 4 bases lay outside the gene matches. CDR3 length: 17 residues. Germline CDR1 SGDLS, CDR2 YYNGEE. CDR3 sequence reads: CASSVLGLAGGTDTQYF. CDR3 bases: TGTGCCAGCAGCGTCCTCGGACTAGCGGGAGGCACAGATACGCAGTATTTT.

CDR3 in amino acids: CASSSLDRGRFEQYF. As DNA, the CDR3 is TGTGCCAGCAGTTCCCTTGACAGGGGGCGCTTCGAGCAGTACTTC. This chain links TRBV28 with TRBJ2-7; 10 positions match TRBD1. The CDR3 extends over 15 amino acids. From germline, CDR1 is MDHEN and CDR2 SYDVKM. After removal of 4 bases from V and 6 bases from J, the junction contained 9 bases not matched to a gene.